Shown below are 27 T cell receptor beta chains from a single sample sequenced in a study of OX40 agonist ivuxolimab in advanced cancers. Libraries came from the immunoSEQ multiplex PCR assay. Held by TCRdb, this immuneACCESS table contains in-frame sequences only and omits some clones. Under half of the omission traces to an unresolved V gene where checked; the cause of the rest is unknown. The sample table shows fewer than 65,000 clones, and approximately 90% are seen once. The ten largest clones capture less than 2% of the sample. The source was CD4+ or CD8+ T cells sorted from blood, collected in a trial of the OX40 agonist ivuxolimab. The receptors were sampled from an adult with an advanced solid tumor such as melanoma, head and neck, liver or kidney cancer.

V is TRBV11-2 and J is TRBJ1-5; 7 nucleotides agree with TRBD1. V lost 3 bases to trimming and J lost 5 bases; unmatched junction nucleotides: 7. Germline CDR1 reads SGHAT; CDR2 reads FQNNGV. The CDR3 sequence is 15 residues long. The CDR3 reads CASSFDRVEHQPQHF. The CDR3 nucleotides read TGTGCCAGCAGCTTTGACAGGGTGGAGCATCAGCCCCAGCATTTT. Complete variable domain (other parts from reference TRBV11-2 and TRBJ1-5): EAGVAQSPRYKIIEKRQSVAFWCNPISGHATLYWYQQILGQGPKLLIQFQNNGVVDDSQLPKDRFSAERLKGVDSTLKIQPAKLEDSAVYLCASSFDRVEHQPQHFGDGTRLSIL.

The V call is TRBV20-1, the J call TRBJ2-2; the D is unclear. V lost 5 bases and J 3 bases, leaving 4 bases between the germline ends. From germline, CDR1 is DFQATT and CDR2 SNEGSKA (reference sequence). The CDR3 covers 11 residues. The CDR3 region has the DNA TGCAGTGCTGATTACACCGGGGAGCTGTTTTTT. Amino acids: CSADYTGELFF.

The CDR3 loop is CASSGGGYRVTNYGYTF. CDR3 nucleotide sequence: TGTGCCAGCAGTGGGGGCGGGTACAGGGTGACTAACTATGGCTACACCTTC. The V gene is TRBV28, the J gene TRBJ1-2, with D maybe TRBD1 (6 bases). The germline V gene encodes CDR1 MDHEN and CDR2 SYDVKM. The V end was cut by 5 bases, the J end by 0 bases, with 19 bases between. The CDR3 is 17 residues long.

The CDR3 nucleotides read TGCGCCAGCAGCTTGGGGCAGGGGCCCCCCTACAATGAGCAGTTCTTC. Translating it yields CASSLGQGPPYNEQFF. V usage is TRBV5-1 and J usage is TRBJ2-1, with a weak D call TRBD1 (6 bases). Germline CDR1 SGHRS, CDR2 YFSETQ. Trimming shortened V by 0 bases and J by 2 bases, and 12 bases separated the two germline ends. The CDR3 runs 16 residues. Drawing the rest from reference TRBV5-1 and TRBJ2-1, the complete variable domain is KAGVTQTPRYLIKTRGQQVTLSCSPISGHRSVSWYQQTPGQGLQFLFEYFSETQRNKGNFPGRFSGRQFSNSRSEMNVSTLELGDSALYLCASSLGQGPPYNEQFFGPGTRLTVL.

The table lists this clone with a few counts. The V gene is TRBV5-1, the J gene TRBJ2-3; D not resolved. The CDR3 has 14 amino acids. V dropped 1 base and J dropped 3 bases, with 9 bases sitting between them. CDR1 and CDR2 from the germline V gene are SGHRS and YFSETQ. CDR3 nucleotide sequence: TGCGCCAGCAGCTTGACGAGCATAACAGATACGCAGTATTTT. Amino acid sequence: CASSLTSITDTQYF.

V gene TRBV28 combines with J gene TRBJ1-6; D ambiguous. Between the trimmed V and J ends, which lost 6 bases and 6 bases, there was a span of 6 bases. CDR1 is MDHEN, CDR2 SYDVKM, per germline. This CDR3 comprises 12 residues. The CDR3 here is CASRPINSPLHF. In nucleotides, the CDR3 is TGTGCCAGCAGACCAATTAATTCACCCCTCCACTTT.

This clone was counted between two and nine times. Other DNA sequences within the sample encode an identical CDR3. V is TRBV19 and J is TRBJ1-5; D gene unclear. Germline-derived CDR1 and CDR2 are LNHDA and SQIVND (reference sequence). This CDR3 region has 10 residues. The CDR3 DNA sequence: TGTGCTCCGCCCAATCAGCCCCAGCATTTT. This gives the protein CAPPNQPQHF.

This chain links TRBV19 with TRBJ1-1, with D possibly matching TRBD1 (6 bases). V gave up 4 bases and J gave up 4 bases, with 13 bases separating them. Germline V gene data show CDR1 as LNHDA and CDR2 as SQIVND (reference sequence). The CDR3 contains 14 residues. As DNA, the CDR3 is TGTGCCAGTAGTAGGGGGGCTGATGGCACTGAAGCTTTCTTT. This encodes CASSRGADGTEAFF.

The chain links TRBV10-3 to TRBJ2-1; no clear D. Deletions cut 6 bases from V and 6 bases from J, with 9 bases between. Germline V gene lookup returns CDR1 ENHRY and CDR2 SYGVKD. CDR3 length: 12 amino acids. The chain's CDR3 is CAISTDLNEQFF. CDR3 nucleotides: TGTGCCATCAGCACGGACCTCAATGAGCAGTTCTTC.

V gene TRBV27 combines with J gene TRBJ2-2, with a weak D call TRBD2 (6 bases). The CDR3 is 13 amino acids. The V gene's germline CDR1 is MNHEY and CDR2 SMNVEV (reference sequence). V shed 3 bases and J shed 5 bases, with 7 bases lying between them. The CDR3 nucleotides read TGTGCCAGCAGTTTGGAGGGGACCGGGGAGCTGTTTTTT. Translation gives CASSLEGTGELFF.

The rearrangement joins TRBV28 to TRBJ2-2; 8 bases map to TRBD1. Germline-derived CDR1 and CDR2 are MDHEN and SYDVKM. Trimming at V came to 2 bases and at J to 5 bases, leaving 7 bases not matched to a gene. The CDR3 totals 16 residues. CDR3 sequence reads: CASSLTDRALTGELFF. The CDR3 DNA reads as TGTGCCAGCAGTTTAACGGACAGGGCCCTGACCGGGGAGCTGTTTTTT.

This clone was detected once. The chain uses TRBV21-1 and TRBJ2-4; TRBD2, the table's D call, was not compared with the DNA. TRBV21-1 is a pseudogene locus. This CDR3 region has 19 residues. CDR3 coding DNA: TGTGCCAGCAGCCGGGACACCGGGGAATCCGGACTAGAGGGAAACATTCAGTACTTC. It encodes CASSRDTGESGLEGNIQYF.

The chain joins TRBV30 to TRBJ1-6; 7 bases fit TRBD1. This CDR3 region has 14 residues. Germline V CDR1 and CDR2: GTSNPN, SVGIG (reference sequence). V was clipped by 3 bases and J by 9 bases; unmatched bases: 8. Here the CDR3 reads CAWRVGTVGSPLHF. DNA for the CDR3: TGTGCCTGGAGAGTCGGGACAGTTGGTTCACCCCTCCACTTT.

The chain employs TRBV9 and TRBJ1-3; unclear D gene. Trimming left V 3 bases short and J 3 bases short, with 16 bases between. The CDR3 totals 16 residues. Germline lookup yields CDR1 SGDLS and CDR2 YYNGEE. CDR3 DNA sequence: TGTGCCAGCAGCGCCACCTCCAGGAATTTTGGAAACACCATATATTTT. This translates into CASSATSRNFGNTIYF.

V usage is TRBV28 and J usage is TRBJ1-2; D uncertain. Trimming left V 0 bases short and J 4 bases short, with 6 bases between. Germline assignment: CDR1 MDHEN and CDR2 SYDVKM. This CDR3 comprises 13 residues. CDR3 sequence: CASSLWETYGYTF. For the CDR3, the DNA is TGTGCCAGCAGTTTATGGGAGACCTATGGCTACACCTTC.

The chain links TRBV7-9 to TRBJ2-3, with 9 nucleotides matching TRBD1. From germline, CDR1 is SEHNR and CDR2 FQNEAQ (reference sequence). CDR3 length: 16 residues. The J segment lost 6 bases and the V segment lost 4 bases, leaving 11 bases of the junction unmatched. CDR3 coding DNA: TGTGCCAGCAGCTCAACAGGGGGCTGGAATGGGGATACGCAGTATTTT. This sequence encodes CASSSTGGWNGDTQYF.

The chain links TRBV9 to TRBJ1-1; TRBD1 might be the D (5 bases). The CDR3 has 17 amino acids. Trimming pared 0 bases from V and 3 bases from J, leaving 18 bases between. Germline loops: CDR1 SGDLS, CDR2 YYNGEE. CDR3 nucleotides: TGTGCCAGCAGCGTAGGATCTGGGACTAAACTGGACACTGAAGCTTTCTTT. It encodes CASSVGSGTKLDTEAFF.

In nucleotides, the CDR3 is TGTGCCGGGTCCCGGCAGGCAGAAGCTTTCTTT. It codes for CAGSRQAEAFF. This rearrangement joins TRBV30 to TRBJ1-1; no reliable D call. The germline gives CDR1 GTSNPN, CDR2 SVGIG (reference sequence). The CDR3 extends over 11 amino acids. Trimming cost V 8 bases and J 8 bases, with 15 bases left between them.

CDR3 in amino acids: CASSSPIAPLHF. The DNA of the CDR3 is TGTGCCAGCAGCTCCCCCATTGCACCCCTCCACTTT. The V and J genes are TRBV11-3 and TRBJ1-6; D not resolved. Trimming removed 4 bases from V and 11 bases from J, with 9 bases in between. CDR1 and CDR2 (germline): SGHNT, YENEEA. CDR3 size: 12 residues.

There are a few counts of this clone. The chain couples TRBV6-6 to TRBJ1-6; TRBD1 matches at 7 bases. Germline V gene lookup returns CDR1 MNHNY and CDR2 SVGAGI (reference sequence). The CDR3 covers 15 residues. Trimming removed 6 bases from V and 9 bases from J; junction bases left unmatched: 11. The CDR3 spells CASSEGGQESSPLHF. Here the CDR3 DNA reads TGTGCCAGCAGCGAAGGCGGACAGGAAAGTTCACCCCTCCACTTT.

The gene calls are TRBV5-6 and TRBJ1-1, with 8 bases lining up with TRBD1. Germline CDR1 reads SGHDT; CDR2 reads YYEEEE. The junction had 7 bases not matched to a gene; V was cut back by 0 bases and J by 12 bases. The CDR3 spans 13 residues. Written as DNA, the CDR3 is TGTGCCAGCAGCTTGGGACGGACAGGGAGCTCTTTCTTT. Translated: CASSLGRTGSSFF.

The chain has TRBV2 and TRBJ2-5; 8 bases line up with TRBD2. With V trimmed by 4 bases and J by 5 bases, 6 bases remained unmatched. Germline values: CDR1 SNHLY, CDR2 FYNNEI. The CDR3 has 14 residues. The CDR3 sequence is CASSAWTSLETQYF. The CDR3, as DNA: TGTGCCAGCAGTGCCTGGACTAGCCTGGAGACCCAGTACTTC.

Concerning this clone: Germline is not matched at one junction end, which may reflect a read error. The genes are TRBV5-1 and TRBJ2-3; unclear D gene. Germline lookup yields CDR1 SGHRS and CDR2 YFSETQ. This CDR3 has 15 residues. The CDR3 DNA reads as TGCGCCAGCAGCTTGGAGTGGACCAGCACAAATACGCAGTATTTT. Amino acid sequence: CASSLEWTSTNTQYF.

The chain carries TRBV7-3 and TRBJ2-7, with D perhaps matching TRBD2 (6 bases). CDR1 is SGHTA, CDR2 FQGTGA, per germline. The CDR3 is made up of 15 amino acids. V lost 2 bases to trimming and J lost 1 base, with 12 bases between them. Here the CDR3 reads CASSLGGVGSYEQYF. The CDR3 DNA reads TGTGCCAGCAGCTTAGGAGGGGTTGGATCCTACGAGCAGTACTTC.

The chain combines TRBV6-6 with TRBJ2-7; the match to TRBD1 covers 7 bases. CDR3 length equals 14 residues. After removal of 5 bases from V and 4 bases from J, the junction contained 8 bases not matched to a gene. Germline V gene data show CDR1 as MNHNY and CDR2 as SVGAGI (reference sequence). CDR3: CASSVGEGAYEQYF. The CDR3 DNA reads as TGTGCCAGCAGTGTTGGAGAGGGGGCTTACGAGCAGTACTTC.

V usage is TRBV30 and J usage is TRBJ2-7; 8 bases are a match to TRBD2. J lost 1 base, V lost 4 bases, and 3 bases had no gene match. CDR1 is GTSNPN and CDR2 is SVGIG in the germline V gene (reference sequence). The CDR3 length is 13 residues. CDR3 nucleotide sequence: TGTGCCTGGACAGCGGGAGCTTCCTACGAGCAGTACTTC. Residues: CAWTAGASYEQYF.

The genes are TRBV5-8 and TRBJ2-7; no definite D call. The CDR3 contains 15 residues. In germline, CDR1 is SGHTS, CDR2 YDEGEE. Trimming shortened V by 0 bases and J by 0 bases, and 10 bases separated the two germline ends. The CDR3 region has the DNA TGTGCCAGCAGCTTGGAACCACTAAGCTCCTACGAGCAGTACTTC. Translated: CASSLEPLSSYEQYF.